The present TCR beta chain was sequenced within a study of blood T cell repertoires in COVID-19. This clone appeared once. This table comes from immunoSEQ multiplex PCR, and its TCRdb copy is limited to in-frame clones, with some not included. In the table there are 310,000 or so clones, 90% of which are singletons. After removal of 8 bases from V and 2 bases from J, the junction contained 6 bases not matched to a gene. The germline gives CDR1 KGHDR, CDR2 SFDVKD. The CDR3 extends over 15 amino acids. Material: PBMCs or T cells enriched from blood (not recorded which). This clonotype was obtained from a young woman with acute COVID-19. This chain joins TRBV24-1 and TRBJ1-3, with 9 bases matching TRBD1. The CDR3 loop is CATIDRDRAGNTIYF. Written as DNA, the CDR3 is TGTGCCACCATTGACCGGGACAGGGCTGGAAACACCATATATTTT.